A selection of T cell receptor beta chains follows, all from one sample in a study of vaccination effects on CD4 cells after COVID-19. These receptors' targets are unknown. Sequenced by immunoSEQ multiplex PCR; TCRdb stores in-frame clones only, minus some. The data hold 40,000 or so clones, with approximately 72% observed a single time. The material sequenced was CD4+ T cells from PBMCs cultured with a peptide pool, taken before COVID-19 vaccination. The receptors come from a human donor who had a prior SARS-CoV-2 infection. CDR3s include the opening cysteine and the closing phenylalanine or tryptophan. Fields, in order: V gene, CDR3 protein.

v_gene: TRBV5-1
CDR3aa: CASSERVTDTQYF

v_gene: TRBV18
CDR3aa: CASSSQNAASYGYTF

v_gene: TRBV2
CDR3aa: CASSEGVAVEQYF

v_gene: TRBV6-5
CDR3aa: CASALLKAGNTIYF

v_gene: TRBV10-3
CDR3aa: CAISEQGGDTEAFF

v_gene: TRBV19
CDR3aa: CASSIEGTGYYGYTF

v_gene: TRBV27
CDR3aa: CASSLSSGSFYEQFF

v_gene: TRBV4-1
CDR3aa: CASSHADRGYNSPLHF

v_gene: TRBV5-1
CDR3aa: CASSPEPAGQNEAFF

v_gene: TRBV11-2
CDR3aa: CASRLAGEKHRGAVF

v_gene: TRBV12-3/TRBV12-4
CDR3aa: CASSRDYNEKLFF

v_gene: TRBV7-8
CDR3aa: CASKGLAGSNTGELFF